This T cell receptor (beta chain) is from a study of T cells after yellow fever vaccination. Study-wide results and limits: Overall, a small share of clonotypes was seen in both CD4 and CD8 compartments.

Each CDR3 protein gets one entry after TCRdb re-called the 5' RACE reads with MiXCR. Of some 390,000 distinct CDR3 sequences listed, 6% to 8% are singletons. This clonotype has only a few counts. Its specificity is unknown. The germline CDR1 and CDR2 sequences are LGHDT and YNNKEL (reference sequence). V gave up 1 base and J gave up 1 base, with 7 bases separating them. CDR3 length equals 14 residues. The chain employs TRBV3-1 and TRBJ1-1; D call uncertain. The material sequenced was PBMCs, taken 5 days after the yellow fever booster vaccination. The sequence derives from a man aged 25 to 40 who received the YFV17D yellow fever vaccine. DNA for the CDR3: TGTGCCAGCAGCCAAGGACAAGAGAACACTGAAGCTTTCTTT. Translation gives CASSQGQENTEAFF.